What follows are 28 T cell receptor beta chains derived from one specimen sequenced in a study of T-cell memory formation after mild COVID-19. TCRdb re-called the 5' RACE reads with MiXCR, one entry per CDR3 protein. The sample carries hundreds of thousands of distinct CDR3 sequences, 18% recorded once. Sequenced input: PBMCs or a T cell subset sorted from them (not recorded which). Receptors were obtained from an adult woman who had mild COVID-19 (a few samples of this study predate the infection). Cell type and time point are not known.

V is TRBV25-1 and J is TRBJ2-7; 8 bases align to TRBD2. Losses at the gene ends were 6 bases for V and 0 bases for J; bases not matched to a gene: 19. CDR1 MGHDK and CDR2 SYGVNS come from the germline V gene. There are 19 residues in the CDR3. The CDR3, as DNA: TGTGCCAGCAGGGGACCCCCCGTCGATGCTAGCGGGCCCTCCTACGAGCAGTACTTC. Translation: CASRGPPVDASGPSYEQYF.

This chain uses TRBV3-1 with TRBJ1-2, with TRBD1 as a possible D gene (5 bases). The CDR3 totals 13 residues. CDR1 is LGHDT and CDR2 is YNNKEL in the germline V gene (reference sequence). Trimming took 1 base from V and 10 from J, leaving 13 bases between them. The CDR3, as DNA: TGTGCCAGCAGCCAAGGGGGGATCTCCGTCTACACCTTC. Translated, it gives CASSQGGISVYTF.

The genes are TRBV29-1 and TRBJ2-5; the D call may be TRBD1 or TRBD2 (5 bases each). Germline assignment: CDR1 SQVTM and CDR2 ANQGSEA. The CDR3 has 14 residues. V lost 1 base and J 4 bases, leaving 13 bases between the germline ends. The CDR3 sequence is CSVEGGALGETQYF. In DNA, the CDR3 is TGCAGCGTTGAAGGAGGGGCCCTGGGAGAGACCCAGTACTTC.

The CDR3 spells CATSREPGLFYNEQFF. CDR3 bases: TGTGCCACCAGCAGGGAACCGGGACTATTCTACAATGAGCAGTTCTTC. This rearrangement joins TRBV15 to TRBJ2-1, with 7 nucleotides matching TRBD2. Unmatched junction bases numbered 8, after V lost 3 bases and J lost 3 bases. The CDR3 extends over 16 amino acids. CDR1 is LNHNV and CDR2 is YYDKDF in the germline V gene (reference sequence).

The gene calls are TRBV2 and TRBJ2-7; TRBD1 is a possible D gene (5 bases). CDR1 SNHLY and CDR2 FYNNEI come from the germline V gene. Between the trimmed V and J ends, which lost 3 bases and 5 bases, there was a span of 5 bases. This CDR3 region has 11 residues. The CDR3 DNA sequence: TGTGCCAGCAGTGACAGGGACGAGCAGTACTTC. Protein product: CASSDRDEQYF.

This clonotype has only a few counts. The J gene is TRBJ2-2, the V gene TRBV12-3 or TRBV12-4; possible D gene TRBD2, 5 bases. This CDR3 spans 14 amino acids. V was trimmed by 6 bases and J by 4 bases, leaving 12 bases between them. The DNA for the CDR3 is TGTGCCAGCAGACTTGAGGGATTCACCGGGGAGCTGTTTTTT. Its translation: CASRLEGFTGELFF.

Ten or more counts support this clonotype. The V gene is TRBV15, the J gene TRBJ2-3, with D perhaps TRBD1 (6 bases). Trimming pared 8 bases from V and 3 bases from J, leaving 9 bases between. Germline V gene lookup returns CDR1 LNHNV and CDR2 YYDKDF (reference sequence). The CDR3 length is 12 residues. The CDR3 bases are TGTGCCACCTCACAGGGTACAGATACGCAGTATTTT. It yields the protein CATSQGTDTQYF.

This chain uses TRBV9 with TRBJ2-1; D gene unclear. This CDR3 spans 12 amino acids. The germline V gene has CDR1 SGDLS and CDR2 YYNGEE. The V and J ends lost 4 bases and 8 bases respectively, with 10 bases between them. The CDR3 loop is CASSSIYHEQFF. In DNA, the CDR3 is TGTGCCAGCAGCTCCATTTATCATGAGCAGTTCTTC.

This clonotype has just a few counts. This rearrangement joins TRBV12-5 to TRBJ2-1; D remains unclear. V was trimmed by 0 bases and J by 0 bases, leaving 6 bases between them. The germline gives CDR1 LGHNT, CDR2 FRNRAP. The CDR3 is 15 residues long. CDR3 sequence (DNA): TGTGCTAGTGGTTTGGTCTTGAGCTCCTACAATGAGCAGTTCTTC. Translation: CASGLVLSSYNEQFF. Based on the CDR3 plus reference TRBV12-5 and TRBJ2-1, the full variable domain is DARVTQTPRHKVTEMGQEVTMRCQPILGHNTVFWYRQTMMQGLELLAYFRNRAPLDDSGMPKDRFSAEMPDATLATLKIQPSEPRDSAVYFCASGLVLSSYNEQFFGPGTRLTVL.

The chain is built from TRBV27 and TRBJ2-7, with D possibly matching TRBD2 (6 bases). The CDR3 is made up of 14 amino acids. Per the germline V gene, CDR1 is MNHEY and CDR2 is SMNVEV (reference sequence). The germline V and J ends were trimmed by 5 bases and 7 bases, with 18 bases remaining between them. CDR3 region: CASSPTWNLAEQYF. CDR3 nucleotides: TGTGCCAGCAGTCCTACATGGAACCTAGCGGAGCAGTACTTC.

This clonotype was seen at least ten times. This chain links TRBV20-1 with TRBJ2-3, with D perhaps matching TRBD1 (6 bases). Trimming stripped 5 bases from V and 3 bases from J, with 18 bases between. The CDR3 has 15 amino acids. The germline CDR1 and CDR2 sequences are DFQATT and SNEGSKA (reference sequence). Here the CDR3 DNA reads TGCAGTGCTCCCCCCCCGGGACAAGTAACAGATACGCAGTATTTT. Translated: CSAPPPGQVTDTQYF.

In its sample, this clonotype was seen a few times. This chain joins TRBV5-1 and TRBJ2-3; D is undetermined. V shed 1 base and J shed 4 bases, with 10 bases lying between them. This CDR3 is built from 14 residues. CDR1 is SGHRS and CDR2 is YFSETQ in the germline V gene. In DNA form, the CDR3 reads TGCGCCAGCAGCTTGTCGTATATGTCAGATACGCAGTATTTT. Encoded protein: CASSLSYMSDTQYF.

The CDR3 nucleotides are TGTGCCAGCAGGAAGGGACAGGGGTACAATGAGCAGTTCTTC. It specifies CASRKGQGYNEQFF. V and J are TRBV2 and TRBJ2-1; 10 positions match TRBD1. Germline V gene lookup returns CDR1 SNHLY and CDR2 FYNNEI. J lost 4 bases, V lost 6 bases, and 3 bases had no gene match. This CDR3 is 14 amino acids long.

The chain recombines TRBV7-6 with TRBJ2-3; 8 nucleotides match TRBD2. The germline CDR1 and CDR2 sequences are SGHVS and FNYEAQ. The CDR3 is made up of 15 amino acids. Trimming removed 4 bases from V and 2 bases from J; junction bases left unmatched: 5. The CDR3 sequence: CASSSTSGDTDTQYF. The CDR3 bases are TGTGCCAGCAGCTCCACTAGCGGCGACACAGATACGCAGTATTTT.

This clonotype was observed many times. The rearrangement uses TRBV7-3 and TRBJ2-3; D remains ambiguous. This CDR3 spans 13 amino acids. Trimming shortened V by 2 bases and J by 10 bases, and 13 bases separated the two germline ends. The germline gives CDR1 SGHTA, CDR2 FQGTGA. In DNA, the CDR3 is TGTGCCAGCAGCTTAGGAGTTGGAGTACCGCAGTATTTT. Translating gives CASSLGVGVPQYF.

The V call is TRBV20-1, the J call TRBJ2-7, with D unclear. The germline V gene has CDR1 DFQATT and CDR2 SNEGSKA (reference sequence). V lost 6 bases, J lost 3 bases, and 24 bases lay in between. The CDR3 extends over 16 amino acids. DNA for the CDR3: TGCAGTGCCCAGCCGCCTTTACAGATCCTCAACTACGAGCAGTACTTC. It translates to CSAQPPLQILNYEQYF.

The chain couples TRBV20-1 to TRBJ2-5; 7 nucleotides align to TRBD2. This CDR3 comprises 14 residues. The V gene end was trimmed by 5 bases and the J gene end by 3 bases; junction bases not matched to a gene: 9. The V gene's germline CDR1 is DFQATT and CDR2 SNEGSKA (reference sequence). The CDR3 sequence: CSAGLVGGKETQYF. The CDR3 coding sequence is TGCAGTGCTGGCCTGGTGGGGGGGAAAGAGACCCAGTACTTC.

The chain employs TRBV5-1 and TRBJ1-1; D may be TRBD1 (5 bases). CDR3 length: 14 residues. Trimming took off 6 bases at V and 5 bases at J, with 17 bases between the two ends. CDR1 is SGHRS, CDR2 YFSETQ, per germline. CDR3 DNA sequence: TGCGCCAGCACGGCCGACAGTACGAGGACTGAAGCTTTCTTT. Translation gives CASTADSTRTEAFF.

This chain connects TRBV5-6 to TRBJ2-7; the match to TRBD1 covers 8 bases. Germline V gene lookup returns CDR1 SGHDT and CDR2 YYEEEE. The CDR3 runs 14 residues. The V gene end was trimmed by 5 bases and the J gene end by 6 bases; junction bases not matched to a gene: 10. CDR3: CASRRTGLRLEQYF. CDR3 nucleotide sequence: TGTGCCAGCAGACGGACAGGGTTGAGGCTCGAGCAGTACTTC.

This rearrangement joins TRBV7-6 to TRBJ1-5, with 8 bases aligning to TRBD1. Trimming cost V 5 bases and J 7 bases; bases outside gene matches: 13. Germline values: CDR1 SGHVS, CDR2 FNYEAQ. The CDR3 is 16 residues long. CDR3 coding DNA: TGTGCCAGCAGCCCCGAGGGACAGGCTCCTTTGCAGCCCCAGCATTTT. Protein: CASSPEGQAPLQPQHF.

This clonotype showed up many times. This rearrangement joins TRBV12-3 or TRBV12-4 to TRBJ2-7; D may be TRBD1 (6 bases). The CDR3 spans 14 residues. Trimming pared 8 bases from V and 2 bases from J, leaving 16 bases between. The CDR3 nucleotides read TGTGCCAGCGGCACTAGGACAGCGGCCTACGAGCAGTACTTC. Its translation: CASGTRTAAYEQYF.

This clonotype was detected a few times. The chain joins TRBV7-2 to TRBJ1-2; 7 bases agree with TRBD1. The trim removed 5 bases at V and 4 bases at J, leaving 16 bases unmatched. The germline gives CDR1 SGHTA, CDR2 FQGNSA. CDR3 length: 17 amino acids. CDR3 sequence reads: CASSPRRQGGNGYGYTF. The DNA for the CDR3 is TGTGCCAGCAGCCCTAGGCGACAGGGAGGTAATGGCTATGGCTACACCTTC.

In this sample, this clonotype turned up a few times. The chain is built from TRBV7-9 and TRBJ1-1; weak D call: TRBD1 (5 bases). V was shortened by 5 bases and J by 0 bases, with 16 bases between the two germline ends. The CDR3 spans 16 residues. From germline, CDR1 is SEHNR and CDR2 FQNEAQ (reference sequence). The CDR3 loop is CASSPTWGEMNTEAFF. The CDR3 DNA follows: TGTGCCAGCAGCCCTACCTGGGGGGAAATGAACACTGAAGCTTTCTTT.

The rearrangement uses TRBV7-6 and TRBJ2-3; unclear D gene. Germline V gives CDR1 SGHVS, CDR2 FNYEAQ. The CDR3 runs 15 residues. V lost 3 bases and J lost 5, with 15 bases in between. CDR3 bases: TGTGCCAGCAGCTTGTTGGCGGTCGAAGGAGATACGCAGTATTTT. Translated: CASSLLAVEGDTQYF.

This clonotype has only a few counts. The chain combines TRBV7-3 with TRBJ2-1; 8 positions match TRBD2. The junction had 19 bases not matched to a gene; V was cut back by 1 base and J by 8 bases. This CDR3 region has 19 residues. From germline, CDR1 is SGHTA and CDR2 FQGTGA. The CDR3 protein is CASSLRGPSSGRAIDEQFF. In nucleotides, the CDR3 is TGTGCCAGCAGCTTAAGGGGCCCGTCGTCCGGGAGGGCCATCGATGAGCAGTTCTTC. The whole variable domain, filled in from reference TRBV7-3 and TRBJ2-1, reads GAGVSQTPSNKVTEKGKYVELRCDPISGHTALYWYRQSLGQGPEFLIYFQGTGAADDSGLPNDRFFAVRPEGSVSTLKIQRTERGDSAVYLCASSLRGPSSGRAIDEQFFGPGTRLTVL.

The V call is TRBV7-8, the J call TRBJ2-5, with 7 bases that match TRBD2. This CDR3 contains 15 residues. CDR1 and CDR2 from the germline V gene are SGHVS and FQNEAQ. The V and J ends lost 5 bases and 4 bases, in that order; junction bases with no gene match: 10. CDR3 in DNA: TGTGCCAGCAGCCGACTAGCACCAAATCGAGAGACCCAGTACTTC. Translating gives CASSRLAPNRETQYF.

The rearrangement uses TRBV7-2 and TRBJ1-6; D is unclear. Trimming left V 1 base short and J 13 bases short, with 20 bases between. The CDR3 sequence is 16 residues long. Germline loops: CDR1 SGHTA, CDR2 FQGNSA. The CDR3 is CASSLGSSIPHTPLHF. Written as DNA, the CDR3 is TGTGCCAGCAGCTTAGGGTCCAGCATCCCCCATACGCCCCTCCACTTT. Full variable domain (rest looked up from reference TRBV7-2 and TRBJ1-6): GAGVSQSPSNKVTEKGKDVELRCDPISGHTALYWYRQSLGQGLEFLIYFQGNSAPDKSGLPSDRFSAERTGGSVSTLTIQRTQQEDSAVYLCASSLGSSIPHTPLHFGNGTRLTVT.

This rearrangement joins TRBV5-6 to TRBJ2-3, with 7 bases fitting TRBD1. The germline V gene has CDR1 SGHDT and CDR2 YYEEEE. CDR3 length equals 15 residues. With 4 bases clipped from V and 2 bases from J, the junction kept 7 bases outside the gene matches. The CDR3 nucleotides read TGTGCCAGCAGCGCCTTAGGGGGCACCACAGATACGCAGTATTTT. Translation gives CASSALGGTTDTQYF.